Below are 23 T cell receptor beta chains sequenced from a single sample in a study of T cell clonotyping in hematopoietic cell transplantation. Only in-frame clones appear in the TCRdb table, and some are missing; sequencing was by immunoSEQ multiplex PCR. The sample carries roughly 5,000 clones, roughly 70% recorded once. Source: PBMCs, taken 180 days after allogeneic stem cell transplant. These receptors all come from a male patient aged 45-60 years who had an allogeneic stem cell transplant from an unrelated donor, so the T cells may come from the graft donor. Some clones in this sample may be carry-over from other donors' samples.

This chain joins TRBV5-6 and TRBJ1-5; no definite D call. The V gene lost 2 bases and the J gene lost 4 bases, with 7 bases spanning the gap. The CDR3 consists of 13 residues. The germline gives CDR1 SGHDT, CDR2 YYEEEE. This chain's CDR3 is CASSFSGNQPQHF. The CDR3 region has the DNA TGTGCCAGCAGCTTTTCGGGGAATCAGCCCCAGCATTTT.

J is TRBJ2-3 and V is TRBV27; 7 nucleotides line up with TRBD2. The CDR3 extends over 13 amino acids. Germline CDR1 and CDR2: MNHEY and SMNVEV (reference sequence). The V segment lost 4 bases and the J segment 5 bases; nucleotides outside the gene matches: 3. CDR3 sequence (DNA): TGTGCCAGCAGTTCTACTAGCGAAGATACGCAGTATTTT. Translated: CASSSTSEDTQYF.

This clone was observed a single time. The chain uses TRBV28 and TRBJ1-5; TRBD1 is a possible D gene (6 bases). Trimming removed 8 bases from V and 1 base from J, with 15 bases in between. CDR3 length: 15 amino acids. Looked up from germline, CDR1 is MDHEN and CDR2 is SYDVKM. Here the CDR3 DNA reads TGTGCCAGCCGATCAACAGGGTTAAGCAATCAGCCCCAGCATTTT. Its translation is CASRSTGLSNQPQHF.

The chain combines TRBV7-2 with TRBJ1-2, with TRBD1 identical over 8 bases. V gave up 5 bases and J gave up 2 bases; unmatched junction bases: 4. This CDR3 has 14 amino acids. CDR1 and CDR2 (germline): SGHTA, FQGNSA. The CDR3 loop reads CASSRRDRNYGYTF. CDR3 nucleotide sequence: TGTGCCAGCAGCCGACGGGACAGGAACTATGGCTACACCTTC.

The V call is TRBV6-5, the J call TRBJ1-1; TRBD1 matches at 7 bases. Germline V gene sequence: CDR1 MNHEY, CDR2 SVGAGI. V trimming: 5 bases; J trimming: 3 bases; junction bases outside the gene matches: 9. The CDR3 extends over 15 amino acids. The CDR3 here is CASSAGTAEYTEAFF. CDR3 bases: TGTGCCAGCAGTGCAGGGACAGCGGAGTACACTGAAGCTTTCTTT.

DNA for the CDR3: TGTGCCAGCAGCCCCGGACGGTGGCTGGGCTATGGCTACACCTTC. It encodes CASSPGRWLGYGYTF. The V and J genes are TRBV7-2 and TRBJ1-2; D not resolved. Germline-derived CDR1 and CDR2 are SGHTA and FQGNSA. V lost 5 bases, J lost 4 bases, and 17 bases lay in between. This CDR3 contains 15 residues.

The chain couples TRBV7-6 to TRBJ1-6, with 7 bases aligning to TRBD1. V dropped 0 bases and J dropped 6; count of bases not matched to a gene: 2. This CDR3 has 15 amino acids. In germline, CDR1 is SGHVS, CDR2 FNYEAQ. The CDR3 bases are TGTGCCAGCAGCTTAGCAGGGGGCCCTAATTCACCCCTCCACTTT. Translated: CASSLAGGPNSPLHF. Together with reference TRBV7-6 and TRBJ1-6, the CDR3 gives the full variable domain: GAGVSQSPRYKVTKRGQDVALRCDPISGHVSLYWYRQALGQGPEFLTYFNYEAQQDKSGLPNDRFSAERPEGSISTLTIQRTEQRDSAMYRCASSLAGGPNSPLHFGNGTRLTVT.

The chain has TRBV6-6 and TRBJ1-2; D is unresolved. V lost 3 bases to trimming and J lost 0 bases, with 14 bases between them. CDR1 is MNHNY, CDR2 SVGAGI, per germline (reference sequence). This CDR3 spans 16 amino acids. The CDR3 sequence: CASSYDLREANYGYTF. The CDR3 bases are TGTGCCAGCAGTTATGATTTGAGGGAGGCTAACTATGGCTACACCTTC.

This chain links TRBV5-1 with TRBJ1-5, with TRBD1 identical over 7 bases. Germline values: CDR1 SGHRS, CDR2 YFSETQ. V dropped 5 bases and J dropped 5; count of bases not matched to a gene: 7. This CDR3 has 14 amino acids. CDR3 residues: CASSQGGPYQPQHF. The CDR3, as DNA: TGCGCCAGCAGTCAGGGGGGGCCCTATCAGCCCCAGCATTTT.

The chain is built from TRBV4-2 and TRBJ2-3; 8 bases are shared with TRBD2. V shed 3 bases, J shed 0 bases, and the junction held 5 bases outside the gene matches. The CDR3 has 16 amino acids. CDR1 and CDR2 (germline): LGHNA, YNFKEQ. In DNA, the CDR3 is TGTGCCAGCAGCCATCTATCTAGCGGGAGCACAGATACGCAGTATTTT. Encoded protein: CASSHLSSGSTDTQYF.

This chain connects TRBV6-5 to TRBJ1-5; TRBD1 agrees at 7 bases. CDR1 is MNHEY, CDR2 SVGAGI, per germline. This CDR3 is 15 amino acids long. Trimming cost V 2 bases and J 4 bases; bases outside gene matches: 5. CDR3 amino acids: CASSYDGRGNQPQHF. In DNA form, the CDR3 reads TGTGCCAGCAGTTACGATGGCAGGGGGAATCAGCCCCAGCATTTT.

This clone turned up a few times. The CDR3 protein is CASSYDPSSYNSPLHF. CDR3 nucleotides: TGTGCCAGCAGTTACGACCCAAGCTCCTATAATTCACCCCTCCACTTT. The chain links TRBV6-6 to TRBJ1-6; no clear D gene. V was cut by 2 bases and J by 0 bases, with 8 bases left in between. Germline CDR1 is MNHNY and CDR2 is SVGAGI (reference sequence). This CDR3 is 16 amino acids long.

This chain connects TRBV30 to TRBJ1-1; D ambiguous. The length of the CDR3 is 11 residues. V was cut by 5 bases and J by 8 bases, with 12 bases left in between. Germline values: CDR1 GTSNPN, CDR2 SVGIG (reference sequence). The CDR3 DNA sequence: TGTGCCTGGGACAAGTATGGAGAAGCTTTCTTT. Translated, it gives CAWDKYGEAFF. The variable domain in full, completed from reference TRBV30 and TRBJ1-1, reads SQTIHQWPATLVQPVGSPLSLECTVEGTSNPNLYWYRQAAGRGLQLLFYSVGIGQISSEVPQNLSASRPQDRQFILSSKKLLLSDSGFYLCAWDKYGEAFFGQGTRLTVV.

Only a few counts were recorded for this clone. The chain uses TRBV9 and TRBJ2-5, with 9 positions matching TRBD2. J was trimmed by 1 base and V by 3 bases; bases with no gene match: 10. The CDR3 contains 17 residues. Germline V gene data show CDR1 as SGDLS and CDR2 as YYNGEE. CDR3 in DNA: TGTGCCAGCAGCGAGAGGCGGGGGGGGCCTCTCCAAGAGACCCAGTACTTC. It specifies CASSERRGGPLQETQYF.

This chain links TRBV6-6 with TRBJ1-1; TRBD1 is a possible D gene (6 bases). The CDR3 runs to 12 residues. Germline V gene lookup returns CDR1 MNHNY and CDR2 SVGAGI (reference sequence). Trimming took off 8 bases at V and 2 bases at J, with 9 bases between the two ends. The DNA for the CDR3 is TGTGCCAGCCAGGGGAGAAACACTGAAGCTTTCTTT. Its translation: CASQGRNTEAFF.

The chain is built from TRBV7-9 and TRBJ2-7; D possibly uses TRBD1 or TRBD2 (6 bases each). The germline V gene has CDR1 SEHNR and CDR2 FQNEAQ (reference sequence). The CDR3 extends over 15 amino acids. V lost 1 base to trimming and J lost 3 bases, with 13 bases between them. For the CDR3, the DNA is TGTGCCAGCAGCTTAGAGGGGGGCTCTTTCTACGAGCAGTACTTC. This encodes CASSLEGGSFYEQYF.

The J gene is TRBJ1-5, the V gene TRBV7-6, with TRBD1 matching over 7 bases. Losses at the gene ends were 1 base for V and 0 bases for J; bases not matched to a gene: 6. The CDR3 spans 17 residues. The germline V gene encodes CDR1 SGHVS and CDR2 FNYEAQ. The CDR3 region is CASSLGPDRSSNQPQHF. The CDR3 nucleotides read TGTGCCAGCAGCTTAGGCCCGGACAGGAGTAGCAATCAGCCCCAGCATTTT.

The CDR3, as DNA: TGTGCCAGCAGCTTTTATAAGGACTACGAGCAGTACTTC. This encodes CASSFYKDYEQYF. This chain joins TRBV7-3 and TRBJ2-7; unclear D gene. V dropped 3 bases and J dropped 3 bases, with 9 bases sitting between them. The CDR3 has 13 residues. In germline, CDR1 is SGHTA, CDR2 FQGTGA.

The chain has TRBV5-6 and TRBJ2-7; a weak D match, TRBD2 (6 bases). This CDR3 has 13 amino acids. CDR1 SGHDT and CDR2 YYEEEE come from the germline V gene. The germline V and J ends were trimmed by 6 bases and 2 bases, with 12 bases remaining between them. The CDR3 spells CASNPGGTYEQYF. CDR3 DNA: TGTGCCAGCAACCCCGGCGGGACCTACGAGCAGTACTTC.

The chain combines TRBV6-5 with TRBJ2-6, with unresolved D. CDR1 is MNHEY and CDR2 is SVGAGI in the germline V gene. V dropped 4 bases and J dropped 4 bases, with 8 bases sitting between them. There are 14 residues in the CDR3. The CDR3: CASSSQYGANVLTF. The CDR3, as DNA: TGTGCCAGCAGTTCACAGTACGGGGCCAACGTCCTGACTTTC.

The chain is built from TRBV4-3 and TRBJ2-7; D remains unclear. The germline V gene has CDR1 LGHNA and CDR2 YSLEER. The CDR3 has 13 amino acids. V was trimmed by 0 bases and J by 0 bases, leaving 3 bases between them. The CDR3 DNA sequence: TGCGCCAGCAGCCAAGACGCCTCCTACGAGCAGTACTTC. Translating it yields CASSQDASYEQYF.

The count of this clone is one. The rearrangement uses TRBV7-9 and TRBJ1-2, with TRBD1 matching over 9 bases. CDR1 is SEHNR and CDR2 is FQNEAQ in the germline V gene (reference sequence). With V trimmed by 6 bases and J by 3 bases, 11 bases remained unmatched. This CDR3 contains 16 residues. Here the CDR3 reads CASSPQPGQGDYGYTF. In nucleotides, the CDR3 is TGTGCCAGCAGTCCACAACCGGGACAGGGTGACTATGGCTACACCTTC.

In DNA form, the CDR3 reads TGTGCCAGCAGCTACAAGGGGAGTTGGGACTACGAGCAGTACTTC. It is translated as CASSYKGSWDYEQYF. The rearrangement joins TRBV7-2 to TRBJ2-7; D may correspond to TRBD1 or TRBD2 (5 bases each). From germline, CDR1 is SGHTA and CDR2 FQGNSA. The CDR3 is 15 amino acids. The V gene lost 4 bases and the J gene lost 3 bases, with 16 bases spanning the gap.